This TCR beta chain emerged from a study of T cell responses to AZD1222 COVID-19 vaccine. V was trimmed by 3 bases and J by 8 bases, leaving 15 bases between them. Germline V lookup: CDR1 KGHDR, CDR2 SFDVKD. CDR3 length: 14 residues. Produced via immunoSEQ multiplex PCR; TCRdb's table is partial and in-frame only. The sample shows about 150,000 clones, about 88% of them seen only once. This chain uses TRBV24-1 with TRBJ1-2; no definite D call. The sample here was peripheral blood, taken after recovery from COVID-19. The TCR was taken from an adult who had recovered from COVID-19. The CDR3 DNA reads as TGTGCCACCAGTGATCGACACCCCACCAGGGGCTACACCTTC. The encoded protein is CATSDRHPTRGYTF.